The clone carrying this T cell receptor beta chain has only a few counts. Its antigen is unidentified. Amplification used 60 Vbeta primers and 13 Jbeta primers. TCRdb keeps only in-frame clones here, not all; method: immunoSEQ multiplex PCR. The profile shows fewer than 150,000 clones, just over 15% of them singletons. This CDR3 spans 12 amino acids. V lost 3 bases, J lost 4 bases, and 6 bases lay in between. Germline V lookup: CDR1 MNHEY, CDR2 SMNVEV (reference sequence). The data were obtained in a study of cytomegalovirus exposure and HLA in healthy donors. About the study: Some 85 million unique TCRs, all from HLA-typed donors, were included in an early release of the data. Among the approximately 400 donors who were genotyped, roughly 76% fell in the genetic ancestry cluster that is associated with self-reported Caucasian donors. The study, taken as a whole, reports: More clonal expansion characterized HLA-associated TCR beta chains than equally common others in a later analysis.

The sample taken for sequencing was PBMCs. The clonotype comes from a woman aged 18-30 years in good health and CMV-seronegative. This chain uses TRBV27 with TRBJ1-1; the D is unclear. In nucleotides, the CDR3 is TGTGCCAGCAGTTTCCTCGGCACTGAAGCTTTCTTT. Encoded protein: CASSFLGTEAFF.